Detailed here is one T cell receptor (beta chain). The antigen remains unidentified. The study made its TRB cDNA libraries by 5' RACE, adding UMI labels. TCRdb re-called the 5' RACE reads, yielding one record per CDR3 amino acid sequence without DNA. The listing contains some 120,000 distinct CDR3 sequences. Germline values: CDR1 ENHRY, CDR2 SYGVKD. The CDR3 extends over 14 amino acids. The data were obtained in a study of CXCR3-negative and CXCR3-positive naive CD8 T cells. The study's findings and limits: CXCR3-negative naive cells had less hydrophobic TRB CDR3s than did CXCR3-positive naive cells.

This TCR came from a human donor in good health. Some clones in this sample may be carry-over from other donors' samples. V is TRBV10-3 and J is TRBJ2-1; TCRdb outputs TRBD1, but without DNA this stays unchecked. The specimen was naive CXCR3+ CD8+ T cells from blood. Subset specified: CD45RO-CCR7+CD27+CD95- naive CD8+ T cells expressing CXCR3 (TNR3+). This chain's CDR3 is CAINRTGGWDEQFF.